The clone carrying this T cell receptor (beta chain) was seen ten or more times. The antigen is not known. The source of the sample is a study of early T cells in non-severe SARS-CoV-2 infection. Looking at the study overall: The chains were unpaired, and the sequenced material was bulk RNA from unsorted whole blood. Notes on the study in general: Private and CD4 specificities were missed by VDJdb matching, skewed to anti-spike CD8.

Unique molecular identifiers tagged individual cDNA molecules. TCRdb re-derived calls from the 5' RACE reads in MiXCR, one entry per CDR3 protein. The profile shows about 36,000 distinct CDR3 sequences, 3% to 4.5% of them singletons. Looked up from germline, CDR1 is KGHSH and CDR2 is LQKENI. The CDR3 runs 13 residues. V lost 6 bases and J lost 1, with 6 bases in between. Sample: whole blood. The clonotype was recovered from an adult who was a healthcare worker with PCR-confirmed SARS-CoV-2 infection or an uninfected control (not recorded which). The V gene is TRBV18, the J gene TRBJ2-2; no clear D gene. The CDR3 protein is CASSPRNTGELFF. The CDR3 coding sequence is TGTGCCAGCTCTCCCCGGAACACCGGGGAGCTGTTTTTT.